These 2 T cell receptor beta chains were sequenced from one sample in a study of shared clonotypes between healthy human individuals (dated by TCRdb to 2019 to 2021). Receptors were amplified or captured by the immunoSEQ multiplex PCR assay. What TCRdb holds here is the immuneACCESS table cut down to in-frame rearrangements. Part of the clones is not present; checked against another copy, under half of the missing clones reflect an unresolved V gene, and the others are unexplained. This sample lists some 630,000 clones; approximately 96% were detected once. Jointly, the top ten make up about 0.11% of the sample. CD8 naive samples were CD45RO-negative cells positively selected for CCR7, giving a CD45RA+CCR7+ population that excluded TemRA cells. Sequences were obtained from naive CD8+ T cells sorted from blood. In the paper's terms, the cell subset or site label means: CD45RA+CCR7+. The receptors stem from a woman aged 25 to 39 in good health.

On this clone itself: The sample has other DNA sequences that encode this CDR3 too. The chain joins TRBV28 to TRBJ2-3; 8 positions agree with TRBD2. Unmatched junction bases numbered 10, after V lost 8 bases and J lost 6 bases. The CDR3 extends over 14 amino acids. The V gene's germline CDR1 is MDHEN and CDR2 SYDVKM. In DNA form, the CDR3 reads TGTGCCAGCTCCCCAGCGGGAGAGGGGGATACGCAGTATTTT. Its protein product is CASSPAGEGDTQYF. The full variable domain, its missing parts supplied by reference TRBV28 and TRBJ2-3, is DVKVTQSSRYLVKRTGEKVFLECVQDMDHENMFWYRQDPGLGLRLIYFSYDVKMKEKGDIPEGYSVSREKKERFSLILESASTNQTSMYLCASSPAGEGDTQYFGPGTRLTVL.

The CDR3 sequence: CASSEDRADTQYF. The CDR3 nucleotides are TGTGCCAGCAGTGAGGACAGGGCGGATACGCAGTATTTT. The gene calls are TRBV2 and TRBJ2-3; 8 bases are a match to TRBD1. Germline CDR1 reads SNHLY; CDR2 reads FYNNEI. V lost 3 bases to trimming and J lost 6 bases; unmatched junction nucleotides: 2. The CDR3 spans 13 residues.